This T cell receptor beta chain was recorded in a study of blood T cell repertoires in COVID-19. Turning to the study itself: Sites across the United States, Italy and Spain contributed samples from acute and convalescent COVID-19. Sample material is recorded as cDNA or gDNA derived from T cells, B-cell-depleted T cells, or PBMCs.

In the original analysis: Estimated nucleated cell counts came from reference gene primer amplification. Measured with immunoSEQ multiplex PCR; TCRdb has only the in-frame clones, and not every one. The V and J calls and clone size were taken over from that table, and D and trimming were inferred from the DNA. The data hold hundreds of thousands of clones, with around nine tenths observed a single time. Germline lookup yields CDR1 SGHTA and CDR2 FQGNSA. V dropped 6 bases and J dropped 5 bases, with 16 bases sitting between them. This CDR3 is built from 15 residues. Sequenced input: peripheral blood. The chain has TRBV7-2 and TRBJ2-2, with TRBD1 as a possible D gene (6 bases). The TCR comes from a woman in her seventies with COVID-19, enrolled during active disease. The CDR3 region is CASSPRTRGTGELFF. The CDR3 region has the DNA TGTGCCAGCAGTCCACGAACCAGGGGAACCGGGGAGCTGTTTTTT. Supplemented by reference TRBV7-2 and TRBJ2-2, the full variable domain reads GAGVSQSPSNKVTEKGKDVELRCDPISGHTALYWYRQSLGQGLEFLIYFQGNSAPDKSGLPSDRFSAERTGGSVSTLTIQRTQQEDSAVYLCASSPRTRGTGELFFGEGSRLTVL.